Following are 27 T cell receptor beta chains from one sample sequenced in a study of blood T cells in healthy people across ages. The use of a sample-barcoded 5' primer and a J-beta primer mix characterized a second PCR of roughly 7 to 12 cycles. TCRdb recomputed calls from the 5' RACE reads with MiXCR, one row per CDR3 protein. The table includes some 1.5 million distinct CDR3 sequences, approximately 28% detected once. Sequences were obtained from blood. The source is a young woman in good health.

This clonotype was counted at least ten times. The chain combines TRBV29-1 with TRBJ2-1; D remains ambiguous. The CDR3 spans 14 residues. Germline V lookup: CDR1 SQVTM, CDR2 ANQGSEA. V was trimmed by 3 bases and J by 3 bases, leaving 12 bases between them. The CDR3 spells CSVESPQHYNEQFF. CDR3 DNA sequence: TGCAGCGTTGAGTCTCCCCAGCACTACAATGAGCAGTTCTTC.

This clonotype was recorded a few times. The CDR3 is CASGGLAASSYNEQFF. The CDR3 DNA reads as TGTGCCAGCGGAGGACTAGCGGCAAGCTCCTACAATGAGCAGTTCTTC. The gene calls are TRBV28 and TRBJ2-1; 10 positions match TRBD2. The CDR3 covers 16 residues. The germline gives CDR1 MDHEN, CDR2 SYDVKM. Unmatched junction bases numbered 7, after V lost 8 bases and J lost 0 bases. Supplemented by reference TRBV28 and TRBJ2-1, the full variable domain reads DVKVTQSSRYLVKRTGEKVFLECVQDMDHENMFWYRQDPGLGLRLIYFSYDVKMKEKGDIPEGYSVSREKKERFSLILESASTNQTSMYLCASGGLAASSYNEQFFGPGTRLTVL.

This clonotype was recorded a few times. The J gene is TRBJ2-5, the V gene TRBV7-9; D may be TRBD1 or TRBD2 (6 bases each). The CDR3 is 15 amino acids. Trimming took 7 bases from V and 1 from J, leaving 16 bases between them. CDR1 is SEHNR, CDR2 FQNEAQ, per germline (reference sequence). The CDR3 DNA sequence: TGTGCCAGCACGGAGGGCTTAGGGGGCCAAGAGACCCAGTACTTC. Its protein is CASTEGLGGQETQYF.

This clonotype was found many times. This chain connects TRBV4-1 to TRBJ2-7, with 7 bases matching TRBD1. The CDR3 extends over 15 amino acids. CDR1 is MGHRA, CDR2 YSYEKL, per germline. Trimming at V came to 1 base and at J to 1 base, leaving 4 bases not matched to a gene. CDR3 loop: CASSQVMGQSYEQYF. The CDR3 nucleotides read TGCGCCAGCAGCCAAGTAATGGGACAGTCCTACGAGCAGTACTTC.

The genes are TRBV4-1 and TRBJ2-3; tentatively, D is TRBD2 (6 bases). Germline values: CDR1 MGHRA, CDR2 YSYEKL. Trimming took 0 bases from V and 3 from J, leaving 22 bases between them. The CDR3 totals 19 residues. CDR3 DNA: TGCGCCAGCAGCCAAGATAGAGCGGGCGGGGATCGTCGGACAGATACGCAGTATTTT. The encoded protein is CASSQDRAGGDRRTDTQYF.

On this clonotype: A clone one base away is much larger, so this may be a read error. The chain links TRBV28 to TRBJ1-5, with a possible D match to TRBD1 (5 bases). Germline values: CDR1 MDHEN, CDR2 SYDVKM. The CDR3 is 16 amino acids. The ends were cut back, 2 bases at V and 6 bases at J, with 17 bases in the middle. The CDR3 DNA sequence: TGTGCCAGCAGTTTACCCGGGGGAACCAGGAGTCAGCCCCAGCATTTT. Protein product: CASSLPGGTRSQPQHF.

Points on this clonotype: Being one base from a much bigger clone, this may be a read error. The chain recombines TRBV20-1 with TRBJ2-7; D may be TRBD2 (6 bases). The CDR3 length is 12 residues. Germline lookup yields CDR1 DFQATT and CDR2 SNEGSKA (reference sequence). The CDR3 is CSAQTGTYGQYF. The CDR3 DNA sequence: TGCAGTGCGCAAACGGGGACTTACGGGCAGTACTTC.

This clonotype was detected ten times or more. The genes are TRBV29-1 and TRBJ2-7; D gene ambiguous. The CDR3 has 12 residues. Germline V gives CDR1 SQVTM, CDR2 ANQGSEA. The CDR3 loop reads CTGSNRGYEQYF. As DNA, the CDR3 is TGCACCGGATCCAACCGTGGCTACGAGCAGTACTTC.

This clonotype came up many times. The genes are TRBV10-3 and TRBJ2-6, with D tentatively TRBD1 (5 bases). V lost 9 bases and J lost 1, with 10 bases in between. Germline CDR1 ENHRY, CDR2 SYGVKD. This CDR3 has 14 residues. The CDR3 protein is CAITRDSGANVLTF. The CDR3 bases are TGTGCCATTACCAGGGATTCTGGGGCCAACGTCCTGACTTTC.

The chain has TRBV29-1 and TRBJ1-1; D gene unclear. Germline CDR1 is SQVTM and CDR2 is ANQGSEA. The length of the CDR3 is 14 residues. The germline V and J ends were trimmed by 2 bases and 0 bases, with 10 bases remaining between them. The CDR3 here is CSVEKHGMNTEAFF. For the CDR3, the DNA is TGCAGCGTTGAAAAACATGGGATGAACACTGAAGCTTTCTTT.

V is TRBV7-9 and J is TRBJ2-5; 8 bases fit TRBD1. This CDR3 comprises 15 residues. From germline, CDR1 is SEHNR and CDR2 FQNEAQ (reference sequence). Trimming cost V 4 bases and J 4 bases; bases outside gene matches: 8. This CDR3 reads CASSSRTGFRETQYF. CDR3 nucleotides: TGTGCCAGCAGCTCCCGGACAGGGTTCAGAGAGACCCAGTACTTC.

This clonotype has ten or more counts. The CDR3 nucleotides are TGTGCCAGCAGCCGACTCGGGACAGGGGAGGACATTCAGTACTTC. The encoded protein is CASSRLGTGEDIQYF. The chain recombines TRBV7-2 with TRBJ2-4, with 10 bases fitting TRBD1. The V and J ends lost 5 bases and 8 bases, in that order; junction bases with no gene match: 9. This CDR3 spans 15 amino acids. CDR1 is SGHTA and CDR2 is FQGNSA in the germline V gene.

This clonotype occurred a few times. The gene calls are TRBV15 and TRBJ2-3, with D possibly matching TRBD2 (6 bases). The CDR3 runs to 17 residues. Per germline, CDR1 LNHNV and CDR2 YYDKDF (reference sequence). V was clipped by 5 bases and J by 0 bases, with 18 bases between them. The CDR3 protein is CATSYALGLESTDTQYF. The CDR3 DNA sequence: TGTGCCACCAGCTATGCACTGGGACTGGAAAGCACAGATACGCAGTATTTT.

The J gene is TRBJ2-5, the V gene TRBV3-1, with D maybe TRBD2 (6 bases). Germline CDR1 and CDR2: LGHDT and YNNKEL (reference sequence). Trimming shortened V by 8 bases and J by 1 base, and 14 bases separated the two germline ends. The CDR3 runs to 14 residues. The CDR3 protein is CASGNRGVQETQYF. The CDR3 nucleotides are TGTGCCAGCGGTAATCGCGGGGTCCAAGAGACCCAGTACTTC.

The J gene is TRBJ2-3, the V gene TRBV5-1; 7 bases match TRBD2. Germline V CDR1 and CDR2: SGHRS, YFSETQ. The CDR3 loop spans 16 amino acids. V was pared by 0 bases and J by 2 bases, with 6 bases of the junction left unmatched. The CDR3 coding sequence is TGCGCCAGCAGCTTGGACCCTAGCGGAACCACAGATACGCAGTATTTT. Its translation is CASSLDPSGTTDTQYF.

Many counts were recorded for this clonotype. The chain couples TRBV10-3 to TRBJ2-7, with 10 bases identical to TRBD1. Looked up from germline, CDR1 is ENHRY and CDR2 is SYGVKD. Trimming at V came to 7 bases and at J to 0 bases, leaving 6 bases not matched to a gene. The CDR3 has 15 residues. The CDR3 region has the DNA TGTGCCATCAAGAAGGACAGGGGGACCTCCTACGAGCAGTACTTC. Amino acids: CAIKKDRGTSYEQYF.

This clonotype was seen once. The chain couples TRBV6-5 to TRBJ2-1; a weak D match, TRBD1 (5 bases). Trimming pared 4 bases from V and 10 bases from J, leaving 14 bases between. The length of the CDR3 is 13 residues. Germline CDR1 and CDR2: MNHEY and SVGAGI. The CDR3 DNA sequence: TGTGCCAGCAGTTCCCAGGGTATCTTCGAGCAGTTCTTC. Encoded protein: CASSSQGIFEQFF.

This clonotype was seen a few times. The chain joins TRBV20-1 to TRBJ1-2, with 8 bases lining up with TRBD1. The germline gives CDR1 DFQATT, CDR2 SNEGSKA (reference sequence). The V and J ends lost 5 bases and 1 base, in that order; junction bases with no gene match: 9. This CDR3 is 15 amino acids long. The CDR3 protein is CSAVRQGHDNYGYTF. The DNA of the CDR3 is TGCAGTGCTGTCCGACAGGGGCACGATAACTATGGCTACACCTTC.

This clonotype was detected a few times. The CDR3 DNA follows: TGCGCCAGCAGCTTGAAGGAGAAAGGCGAGCAGTACTTC. As protein: CASSLKEKGEQYF. The chain combines TRBV5-1 with TRBJ2-7; D unclear. The germline V gene encodes CDR1 SGHRS and CDR2 YFSETQ. There are 13 residues in the CDR3. Trimming left V 1 base short and J 6 bases short, with 11 bases between.

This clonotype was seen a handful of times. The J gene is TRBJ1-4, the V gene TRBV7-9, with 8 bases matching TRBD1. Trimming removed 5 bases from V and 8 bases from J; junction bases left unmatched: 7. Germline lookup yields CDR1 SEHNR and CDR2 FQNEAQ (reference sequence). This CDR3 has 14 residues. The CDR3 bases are TGTGCCAGCAGCGAAGGGGCAGGGGGCGAAAAACTGTTTTTT. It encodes CASSEGAGGEKLFF.

The CDR3 loop is CASSIGGQGDEQYF. DNA for the CDR3: TGCGCCAGCAGCATCGGAGGACAGGGAGACGAGCAGTACTTC. The chain joins TRBV4-1 to TRBJ2-7; 8 bases are shared with TRBD1. Germline CDR1 is MGHRA and CDR2 is YSYEKL. The V and J ends lost 5 bases and 5 bases, in that order; junction bases with no gene match: 8. The CDR3 has 14 residues.

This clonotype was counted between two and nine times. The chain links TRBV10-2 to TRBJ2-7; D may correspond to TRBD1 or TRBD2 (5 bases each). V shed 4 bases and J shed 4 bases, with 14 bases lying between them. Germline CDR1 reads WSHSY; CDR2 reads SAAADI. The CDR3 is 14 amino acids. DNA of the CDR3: TGCGCCAGCAGTGGCTCCGGGGCCAGTTACGAGCAGTACTTC. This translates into CASSGSGASYEQYF.

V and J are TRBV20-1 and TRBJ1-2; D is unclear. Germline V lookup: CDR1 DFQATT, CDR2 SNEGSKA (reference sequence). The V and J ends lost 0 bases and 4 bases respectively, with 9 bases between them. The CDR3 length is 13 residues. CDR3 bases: TGCAGTGCTAGAGATGTACGGATCTATGGCTACACCTTC. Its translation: CSARDVRIYGYTF.

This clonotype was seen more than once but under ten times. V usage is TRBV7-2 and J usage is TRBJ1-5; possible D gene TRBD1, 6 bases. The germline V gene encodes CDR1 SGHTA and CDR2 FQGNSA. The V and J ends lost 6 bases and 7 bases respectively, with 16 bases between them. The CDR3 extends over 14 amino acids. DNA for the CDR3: TGTGCCAGCAGTACGGACAGTGGGAGACAGCCCCAGCATTTT. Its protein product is CASSTDSGRQPQHF.

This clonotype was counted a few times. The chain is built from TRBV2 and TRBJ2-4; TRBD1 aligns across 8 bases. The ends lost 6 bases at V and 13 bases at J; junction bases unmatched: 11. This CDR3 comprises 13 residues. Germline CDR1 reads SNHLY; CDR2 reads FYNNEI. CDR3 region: CASRGDRWGEQYF. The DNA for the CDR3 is TGTGCCAGCAGGGGGGACAGGTGGGGGGAGCAGTACTTC.

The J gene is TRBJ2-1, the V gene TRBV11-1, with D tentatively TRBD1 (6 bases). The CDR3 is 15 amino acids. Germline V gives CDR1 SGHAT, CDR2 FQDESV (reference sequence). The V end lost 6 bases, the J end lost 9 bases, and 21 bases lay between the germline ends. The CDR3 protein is CASSTRGGIFSEQFF. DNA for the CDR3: TGTGCCAGCAGTACCAGGGGTGGGATATTTTCTGAGCAGTTCTTC.

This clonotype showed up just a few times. The CDR3 sequence: CASSQLVAGDYEQYF. The CDR3 nucleotides read TGTGCCAGCAGCCAACTCGTGGCGGGAGACTACGAGCAGTACTTC. The rearrangement links TRBV14 to TRBJ2-5, with TRBD2 matching 7 bases. Judging by the DNA end, TRBJ2-7 fits better; the J call may be wrong. Germline values: CDR1 SGHDN, CDR2 FVKESK. The CDR3 consists of 15 residues.